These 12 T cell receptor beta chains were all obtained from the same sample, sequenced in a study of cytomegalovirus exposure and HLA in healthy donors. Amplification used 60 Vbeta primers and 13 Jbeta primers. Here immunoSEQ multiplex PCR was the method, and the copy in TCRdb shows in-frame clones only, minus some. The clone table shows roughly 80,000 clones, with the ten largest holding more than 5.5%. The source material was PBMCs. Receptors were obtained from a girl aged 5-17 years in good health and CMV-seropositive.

The CDR3, as DNA: TGTGCCAGTAGTACCCAGGTGTCTCAGCCCCAGCATTTT. Translation gives CASSTQVSQPQHF. This chain links TRBV19 with TRBJ1-5; D gene ambiguous. CDR3 length equals 13 residues. The V and J ends lost 4 bases and 6 bases respectively, with 10 bases between them. Germline-derived CDR1 and CDR2 are LNHDA and SQIVND (reference sequence).

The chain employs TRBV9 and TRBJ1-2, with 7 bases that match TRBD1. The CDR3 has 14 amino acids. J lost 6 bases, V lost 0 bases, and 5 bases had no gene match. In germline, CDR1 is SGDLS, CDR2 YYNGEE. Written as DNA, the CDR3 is TGTGCCAGCAGCGTAGAGTCAGGGGGTCATGGCTACACCTTC. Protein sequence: CASSVESGGHGYTF.

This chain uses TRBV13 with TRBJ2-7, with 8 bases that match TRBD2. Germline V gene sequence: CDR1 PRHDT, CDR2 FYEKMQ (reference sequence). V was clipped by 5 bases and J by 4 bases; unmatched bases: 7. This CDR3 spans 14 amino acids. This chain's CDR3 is CASSPRTSQYEQYF. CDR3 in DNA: TGTGCCAGCAGCCCCAGGACTAGCCAGTACGAGCAGTACTTC.

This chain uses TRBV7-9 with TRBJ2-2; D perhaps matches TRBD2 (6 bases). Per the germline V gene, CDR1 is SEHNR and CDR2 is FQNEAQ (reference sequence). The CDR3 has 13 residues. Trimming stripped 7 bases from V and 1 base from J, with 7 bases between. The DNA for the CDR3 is TGTGCCAGCACCGGGGGGAACACCGGGGAGCTGTTTTTT. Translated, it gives CASTGGNTGELFF. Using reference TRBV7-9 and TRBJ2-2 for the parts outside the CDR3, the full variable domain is DTGVSQNPRHKITKRGQNVTFRCDPISEHNRLYWYRQTLGQGPEFLTYFQNEAQLEKSRLLSDRFSAERPKGSFSTLEIQRTEQGDSAMYLCASTGGNTGELFFGEGSRLTVL.

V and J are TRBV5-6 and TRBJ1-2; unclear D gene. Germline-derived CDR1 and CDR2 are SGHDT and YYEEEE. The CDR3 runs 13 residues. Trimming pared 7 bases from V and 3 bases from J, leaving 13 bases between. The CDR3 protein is CASRRTGDYGYTF. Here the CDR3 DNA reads TGTGCCAGCCGCCGGACCGGGGACTATGGCTACACCTTC.

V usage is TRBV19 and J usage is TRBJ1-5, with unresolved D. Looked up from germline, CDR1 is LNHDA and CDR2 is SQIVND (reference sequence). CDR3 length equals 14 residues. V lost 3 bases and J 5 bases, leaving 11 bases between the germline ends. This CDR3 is CASSILYSDQPQHF. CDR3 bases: TGTGCCAGTAGTATTCTTTACTCGGATCAGCCCCAGCATTTT.

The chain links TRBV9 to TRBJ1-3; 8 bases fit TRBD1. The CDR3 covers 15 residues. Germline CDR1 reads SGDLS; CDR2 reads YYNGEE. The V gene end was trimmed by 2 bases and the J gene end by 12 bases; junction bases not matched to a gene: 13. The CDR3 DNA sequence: TGTGCCAGCAGCGTCACCGGGACAGGTGGGCACAACATATATTTT. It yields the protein CASSVTGTGGHNIYF.

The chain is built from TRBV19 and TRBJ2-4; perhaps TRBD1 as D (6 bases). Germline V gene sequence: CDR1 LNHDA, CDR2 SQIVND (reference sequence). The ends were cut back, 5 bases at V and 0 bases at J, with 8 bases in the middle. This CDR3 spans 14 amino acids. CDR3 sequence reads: CASSLGAAKNIQYF. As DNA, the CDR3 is TGTGCCAGTAGTTTGGGGGCAGCCAAAAACATTCAGTACTTC. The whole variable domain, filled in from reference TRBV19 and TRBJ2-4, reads DGGITQSPKYLFRKEGQNVTLSCEQNLNHDAMYWYRQDPGQGLRLIYYSQIVNDFQKGDIAEGYSVSREKKESFPLTVTSAQKNPTAFYLCASSLGAAKNIQYFGAGTRLSVL.

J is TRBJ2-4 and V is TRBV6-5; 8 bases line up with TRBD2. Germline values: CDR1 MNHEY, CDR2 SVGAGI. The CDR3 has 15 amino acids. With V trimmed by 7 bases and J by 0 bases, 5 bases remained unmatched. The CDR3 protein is CASNRGGSAKNIQYF. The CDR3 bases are TGTGCCAGCAATCGCGGGGGGTCAGCCAAAAACATTCAGTACTTC.

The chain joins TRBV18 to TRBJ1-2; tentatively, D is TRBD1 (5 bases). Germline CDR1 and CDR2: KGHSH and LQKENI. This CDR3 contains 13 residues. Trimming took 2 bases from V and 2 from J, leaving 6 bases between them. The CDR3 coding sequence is TGTGCCAGCTCACCAGGGGCCAACTATGGCTACACCTTC. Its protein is CASSPGANYGYTF.

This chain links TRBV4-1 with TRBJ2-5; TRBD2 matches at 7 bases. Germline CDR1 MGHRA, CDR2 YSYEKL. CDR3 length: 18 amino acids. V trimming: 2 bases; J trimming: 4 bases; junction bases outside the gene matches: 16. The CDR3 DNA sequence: TGCGCCAGCAGCCAAAAGCCTTCTTCGGGGGGATTAGGAGAGACCCAGTACTTC. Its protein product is CASSQKPSSGGLGETQYF.

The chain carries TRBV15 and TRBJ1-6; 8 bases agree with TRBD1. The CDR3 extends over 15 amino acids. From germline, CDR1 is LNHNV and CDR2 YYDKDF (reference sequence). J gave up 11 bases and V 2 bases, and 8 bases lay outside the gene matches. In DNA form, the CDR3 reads TGTGCCACCAGCAGATTGGGACAGGTTCGGGCACCCCTCCACTTT. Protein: CATSRLGQVRAPLHF.